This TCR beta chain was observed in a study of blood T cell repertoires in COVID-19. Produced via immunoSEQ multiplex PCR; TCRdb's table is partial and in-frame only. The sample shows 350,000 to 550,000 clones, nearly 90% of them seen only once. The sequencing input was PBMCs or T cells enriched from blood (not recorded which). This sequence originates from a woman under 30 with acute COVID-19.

CDR3 residues: CASSFGSVRTGYEQYF. The CDR3 DNA follows: TGTGCCAGCAGCTTTGGGTCGGTGAGAACAGGCTACGAGCAGTACTTC. J is TRBJ2-7 and V is TRBV7-9; maybe TRBD1 (5 bases). The ends were cut back, 3 bases at V and 3 bases at J, with 18 bases in the middle. The CDR3 has 16 amino acids. Germline CDR1 and CDR2: SEHNR and FQNEAQ (reference sequence).